This TCR beta chain comes out of a study of T cells after yellow fever vaccination. Study-wide results and limits: One caveat is that FACS-sorted repertoires could contain abundant clonotypes contaminating from the bulk population. CD4 and CD8 compartments shared a small share of clonotypes.

It was through 5'RACE template switching that TCR cDNA was made, with a universal primer site and UMIs added. TCRdb reprocessed the 5' RACE reads via MiXCR and lists one record per CDR3 protein. The sample has 100,000 to 150,000 distinct CDR3 sequences; about 16% are singletons. CDR1 SGHTA and CDR2 FQGNSA come from the germline V gene. This CDR3 has 17 residues. V lost 5 bases, J lost 6 bases, and 13 bases stayed unmatched. This clonotype was seen a single time. What it recognizes is unknown. The sample consisted of CD8+ T cells sorted from PBMCs, taken 5 days after the yellow fever booster vaccination. This rearrangement joins TRBV7-2 to TRBJ2-2; 9 bases align to TRBD1. The TCR originated in a man between 18 and 35 years old who received the YFV17D yellow fever vaccine. The CDR3, as DNA: TGTGCCAGCAGCCCACGCCATGGACAGGGGTGGGCCGGGGAGCTGTTTTTT. Translating gives CASSPRHGQGWAGELFF.